Listed below are T cell receptor beta chains from one sample, sequenced in a study of chemoradiotherapy in HPV16-positive cancers. Produced via immunoSEQ multiplex PCR; TCRdb's table is partial and in-frame only. This table holds about 7,800 clones, roughly two thirds found once. The sample was gathered from a patient who underwent chemoradiotherapy. These TCRs come from a human donor with HPV-associated anogenital cancer. The CDR3 runs from the conserved cysteine through the conserved F or W. A D gene is named only where the DNA matches it firmly. Only some rows state a clone size, as once, few, many or a class for expanded clones.

d_call	clone_size	cdr3_length	v_call	j_call	cdr3_nt	cdr3_aa
TRBD2	.	16	TRBV11-3	TRBJ2-1	TGTGCCAGCAGCTCCGGAACTAGCGGGAGGCGTCATGAGCAGTTCTTC	CASSSGTSGRRHEQFF
.	.	15	TRBV19	TRBJ2-1	TGTGCCAGTAGTATTCCCGGGACCCCAAGAAATGAGCAGTTCTTC	CASSIPGTPRNEQFF
TRBD1	.	11	TRBV7-6	TRBJ1-1	TGTGCCAGCAAGGGACAGTTCGAAGCTTTCTTT	CASKGQFEAFF
TRBD2	.	20	TRBV28	TRBJ2-3	TGTGCCAGCACCGACAATGGACTAGCGGGGGGTAGAACGGGAGCTGATACGCAGTATTTT	CASTDNGLAGGRTGADTQYF
TRBD1	once	17	TRBV6-1	TRBJ1-6	TGTGCCAGCAGTGATACCCACCGACAGGGGATCAATTCACCCCTCCACTTT	CASSDTHRQGINSPLHF
TRBD2	.	18	TRBV2	TRBJ2-3	TGTGCCAGCAGTGTTCCCCTTTTGATAGCGGGCTCGGCAGATACGCAGTATTTT	CASSVPLLIAGSADTQYF
.	once	13	TRBV7-6	TRBJ2-1	TGTGCCAGCAGCTTAGCGTTAAGTCGTGAGCAGTTCTTC	CASSLALSREQFF
TRBD1	few	12	TRBV30	TRBJ1-3	TGTGCCTGGAGTGTATCAGGGGGCAGCGTTTATTTT	CAWSVSGGSVYF
TRBD1	few	15	TRBV7-8	TRBJ2-7	TGTGCCAGCAGCCCAGGCGACAGGGGGCCCTACGAGCAGTACTTC	CASSPGDRGPYEQYF
.	.	13	TRBV11-2	TRBJ1-1	TGTGCCAGCAGCTTAGATAGAGGCACTGAAGCTTTCTTT	CASSLDRGTEAFF
TRBD1	.	16	TRBV12-5	TRBJ1-4	TGTGCTAGTGGTACCGGACAGGGGCACGTTAATGAAAAACTGTTTTTT	CASGTGQGHVNEKLFF
TRBD1	.	15	TRBV5-5	TRBJ2-7	TGTGCCAGCAGCTTGAAGCAGGGGGCCCCCTACGAGCAGTACTTC	CASSLKQGAPYEQYF
.	.	14	TRBV2	TRBJ1-4	TGTGCCAGCAGCGTGGACGGGGGGCGAGAAAAACTGTTTTTT	CASSVDGGREKLFF
.	few	15	TRBV5-4	TRBJ2-2	TGTGCCAGCAGCTTGGTTGCCGGGGGCACCGGGGAGCTGTTTTTT	CASSLVAGGTGELFF
TRBD1	.	18	TRBV15	TRBJ1-3	TGTGCCACCAGCAGGACAGGGTACACGCTGAGCTCTGGAAACACCATATATTTT	CATSRTGYTLSSGNTIYF
.	few	14	TRBV7-9	TRBJ1-1	TGTGCCAGCAGCTTACGGCGAATGAACACTGAAGCTTTCTTT	CASSLRRMNTEAFF
.	.	16	TRBV4-1	TRBJ1-1	TGCGCCAGCAGCCAAGGATTGGGCAGGCGTAGGCCTGAAGCTTTCTTT	CASSQGLGRRRPEAFF
.	few	16	TRBV21-1	TRBJ1-5	TGTGCCAGCAGCAACTGGCAGGGCAATAACAATCAGCCCCAGCATTTT	CASSNWQGNNNQPQHF
.	.	10	TRBV12-1	TRBJ2-1	TGTGCCAGCAGCTTTAGCCAGGGGGTCTTC	CASSFSQGVF
TRBD1	.	20	TRBV2	TRBJ1-1	TGTGCCAGCACCCAGGGGGGGGCCGTTCACCACCCGAATGGGGGCACTGAAGCTTTCTTT	CASTQGGAVHHPNGGTEAFF
TRBD1	.	14	TRBV5-1	TRBJ2-7	TGCGCCAGCAGCTCCGGGACAGGCGGGTACGAGCAGTACTTC	CASSSGTGGYEQYF
TRBD1	.	15	TRBV10-1	TRBJ2-5	TGCGCCACCGAAGCCGGGACAGGCGACCAAGAGACCCAGTACTTC	CATEAGTGDQETQYF
TRBD2	.	13	TRBV5-1	TRBJ2-5	TGCGCCAGCGGACTAGCGGGAGATGGGACCCAGTACTTC	CASGLAGDGTQYF
.	.	12	TRBV5-1	TRBJ1-2	TGCGCCAGCAGCTTGACGTGGGGAGGCTACACCTTC	CASSLTWGGYTF
.	.	10	TRBV20-1	TRBJ2-3	TGCAGCCCCCAAGGAGATACGCAGTATTTT	CSPQGDTQYF
.	.	13	TRBV19	TRBJ2-3	TGTGCCACGGATACTAGTTCTTATGATACGCAGTATTTT	CATDTSSYDTQYF
TRBD2	.	16	TRBV7-3	TRBJ2-3	TGTGCCAGCAGCTTAACGGGACTAGCGGGAGAGGATACGCAGTATTTT	CASSLTGLAGEDTQYF
TRBD1	.	14	TRBV28	TRBJ2-5	TGTGCCAGCAACCGACAGGGGGGGAAAGAGACCCAGTACTTC	CASNRQGGKETQYF
.	.	13	TRBV6-4	TRBJ1-5	TGTGCCAGCGCGCCCGAAGGCAATCAGCCCCAGCATTTT	CASAPEGNQPQHF
.	.	14	TRBV6-5	TRBJ1-2	TGTGCCAGCAGTATAAAGTCACGAGGCTATGGCTACACCTTC	CASSIKSRGYGYTF
TRBD2	.	15	TRBV11-2	TRBJ2-1	TGTGCCAGCAGCTTATCGGGACTACCTTACAATGAGCAGTTCTTC	CASSLSGLPYNEQFF
.	once	15	TRBV30	TRBJ1-5	TGTGCCTGGAGCGCTAAAGTGTATAGCAATCAGCCCCAGCATTTT	CAWSAKVYSNQPQHF
TRBD2	.	16	TRBV6-5	TRBJ2-3	TGTGCCAGCAGTTACTCGATAGCGGGAAAGACAGATACGCAGTATTTT	CASSYSIAGKTDTQYF
TRBD2	.	16	TRBV7-2	TRBJ2-1	TGTGCCAGCAGCTTAGCCGGGACTAGCAGTCTCAATGAGCAGTTCTTC	CASSLAGTSSLNEQFF
.	.	16	TRBV5-1	TRBJ1-5	TGCGCCAGCAGGGCAGGGGACCCACCTCGGGGCCAGCCCCAGCATTTT	CASRAGDPPRGQPQHF
.	.	12	TRBV7-9	TRBJ1-2	TGTGCCAGCAGCCGGGAAGGCTATGGCTACACCTTC	CASSREGYGYTF
TRBD2	few	17	TRBV4-3	TRBJ2-3	TGCGCCAGCAGCCAAGATCTCAGGACAGCGGGGGGAGATACGCAGTATTTT	CASSQDLRTAGGDTQYF
.	.	15	TRBV10-3	TRBJ2-5	TGTGCCATCAGTGTTCCGGGTCTTAGAGAAGAGACCCAGTACTTC	CAISVPGLREETQYF
.	.	14	TRBV7-9	TRBJ2-7	TGTGCCAGCAAAATTGGGCGGGATGCGTACGAGCAGTACTTC	CASKIGRDAYEQYF
TRBD1	.	14	TRBV19	TRBJ1-4	TGTGCCAGTAGTATTACAGGGGTGTTTGAAAAACTGTTTTTT	CASSITGVFEKLFF
.	.	16	TRBV5-4	TRBJ2-7	TGTGCCAGCAGCTTGGATTCCCGTAATCTACTCCTCGAGCAGTACTTC	CASSLDSRNLLLEQYF
TRBD2	.	18	TRBV5-4	TRBJ2-3	TGTGCCAGCAGCTTGGTCTTTCTTAGCGGGAGGGCCCCAGATACGCAGTATTTT	CASSLVFLSGRAPDTQYF
.	.	14	TRBV11-2	TRBJ1-2	TGTGCCAGCAGCTTAGGCCCCGGTGGGTTCGGCTACACCTTC	CASSLGPGGFGYTF
.	few	12	TRBV9	TRBJ1-2	TGTGCCAGCAGCCCCCACAGGGCGGGCTACACCTTC	CASSPHRAGYTF
.	.	11	TRBV6-1	TRBJ1-2	TGTGCCAGCAGTGAAAGGGGTGGCTACACCTTC	CASSERGGYTF
TRBD1	few	16	TRBV7-2	TRBJ2-1	TGTGCCAGCAGCCAGGAAGGACAGGGGGGCTACAATGAGCAGTTCTTC	CASSQEGQGGYNEQFF
TRBD2	.	17	TRBV7-3	TRBJ2-1	TGTGCCAGCAGCTTATCAAACTGGGGCGGGAGCGACAATGAGCAGTTCTTC	CASSLSNWGGSDNEQFF
TRBD2	.	17	TRBV4-2	TRBJ2-2	TGTGCCAGCAGCCAAGATCTTACTAGCGGGGGCACCGGGGAGCTGTTTTTT	CASSQDLTSGGTGELFF
.	.	14	TRBV30	TRBJ1-6	TGTGCCTGGAGTTATAGCTCCTATAATTCACCCCTCCACTTT	CAWSYSSYNSPLHF
TRBD1	.	14	TRBV29-1	TRBJ2-4	TGCAGCGCCCGGATAGGACAGGGGCAAAACATTCAGTACTTC	CSARIGQGQNIQYF
.	few	18	TRBV7-2	TRBJ2-7	TGTGCCAGCACCAAAGAGGGGGAGGGCCATATCGATAGCTACGAGCAGTACTTC	CASTKEGEGHIDSYEQYF
.	.	14	TRBV18	TRBJ2-5	TGTGCCAGCTCACCACCTTCTAGCTCAGAGACCCAGTACTTC	CASSPPSSSETQYF
.	.	17	TRBV4-1	TRBJ2-5	TGCGCCAGCAGTCGCTTCACCCAGGGTATAGGCCAAGAGACCCAGTACTTC	CASSRFTQGIGQETQYF
.	.	15	TRBV19	TRBJ2-2	TGTGCCAGTAGTAGAAACGTTGGGTACACCGGGGAGCTGTTTTTT	CASSRNVGYTGELFF
TRBD2	once	14	TRBV6-5	TRBJ2-3	TGTGCCAGCAGTGCTGGGACTAGCGGGGGATATAAGTATTTT	CASSAGTSGGYKYF